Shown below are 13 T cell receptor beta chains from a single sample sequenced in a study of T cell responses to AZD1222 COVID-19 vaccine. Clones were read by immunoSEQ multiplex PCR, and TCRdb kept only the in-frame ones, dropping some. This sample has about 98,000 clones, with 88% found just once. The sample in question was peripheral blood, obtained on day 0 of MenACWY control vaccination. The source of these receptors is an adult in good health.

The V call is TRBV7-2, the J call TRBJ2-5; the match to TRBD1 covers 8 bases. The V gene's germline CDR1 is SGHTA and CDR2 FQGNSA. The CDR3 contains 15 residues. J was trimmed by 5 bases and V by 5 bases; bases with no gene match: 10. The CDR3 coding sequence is TGTGCCAGCAGCCTCACGCAGGGGGCGTGGGAGACCCAGTACTTC. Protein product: CASSLTQGAWETQYF.

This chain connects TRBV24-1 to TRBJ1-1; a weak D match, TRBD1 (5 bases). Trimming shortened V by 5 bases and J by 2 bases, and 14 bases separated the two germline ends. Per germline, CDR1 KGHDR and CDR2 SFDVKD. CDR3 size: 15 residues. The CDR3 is CATSGPGAPNTEAFF. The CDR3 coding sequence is TGTGCCACCAGTGGTCCCGGGGCCCCAAACACTGAAGCTTTCTTT.

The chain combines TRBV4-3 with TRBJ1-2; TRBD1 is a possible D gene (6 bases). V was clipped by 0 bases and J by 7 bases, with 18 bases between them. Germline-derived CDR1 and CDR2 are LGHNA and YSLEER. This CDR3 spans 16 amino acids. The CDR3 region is CASSQDHKQGLGGYTF. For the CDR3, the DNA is TGCGCCAGCAGCCAAGATCATAAACAGGGATTAGGTGGCTACACCTTC.

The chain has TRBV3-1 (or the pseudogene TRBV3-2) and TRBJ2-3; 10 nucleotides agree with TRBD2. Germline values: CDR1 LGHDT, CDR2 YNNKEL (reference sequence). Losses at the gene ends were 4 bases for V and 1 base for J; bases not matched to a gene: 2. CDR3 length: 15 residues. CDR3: CASSPGTSGTDTQYF. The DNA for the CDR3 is TGTGCCAGCAGCCCAGGGACTAGCGGCACAGATACGCAGTATTTT.

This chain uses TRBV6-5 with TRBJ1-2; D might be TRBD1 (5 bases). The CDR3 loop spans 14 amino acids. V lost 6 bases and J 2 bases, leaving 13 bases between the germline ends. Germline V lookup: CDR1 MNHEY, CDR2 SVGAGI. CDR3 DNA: TGTGCCAGCAGCCCCGGAGGGGCCAACTATGGCTACACCTTC. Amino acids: CASSPGGANYGYTF.

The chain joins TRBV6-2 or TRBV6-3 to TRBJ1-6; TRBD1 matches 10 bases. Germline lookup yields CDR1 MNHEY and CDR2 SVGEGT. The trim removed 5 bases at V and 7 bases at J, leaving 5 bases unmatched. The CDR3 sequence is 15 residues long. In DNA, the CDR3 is TGTGCCAGCAGTCCCCCGGGACAGGGGAATTCACCCCTCCACTTT. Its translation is CASSPPGQGNSPLHF.

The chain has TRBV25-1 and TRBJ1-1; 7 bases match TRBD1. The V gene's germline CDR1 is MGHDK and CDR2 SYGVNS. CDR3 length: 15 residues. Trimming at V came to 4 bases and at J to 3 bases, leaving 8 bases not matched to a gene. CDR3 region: CASSAHRGKDTEAFF. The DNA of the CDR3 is TGTGCCAGCAGTGCGCACAGGGGAAAGGACACTGAAGCTTTCTTT.

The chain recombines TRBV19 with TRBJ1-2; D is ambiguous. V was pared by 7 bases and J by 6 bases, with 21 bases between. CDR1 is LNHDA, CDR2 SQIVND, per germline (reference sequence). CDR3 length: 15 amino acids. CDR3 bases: TGTGCCAGTACGGCCCTCAGATGGCCTAGTGATGGCTACACCTTC. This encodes CASTALRWPSDGYTF.

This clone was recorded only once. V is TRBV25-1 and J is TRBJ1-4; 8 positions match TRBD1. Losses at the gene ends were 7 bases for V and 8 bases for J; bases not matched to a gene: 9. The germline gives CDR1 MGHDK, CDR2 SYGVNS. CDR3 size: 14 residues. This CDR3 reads CASTSGTGYEKLFF. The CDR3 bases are TGTGCCAGCACCTCCGGGACAGGATACGAAAAACTGTTTTTT.

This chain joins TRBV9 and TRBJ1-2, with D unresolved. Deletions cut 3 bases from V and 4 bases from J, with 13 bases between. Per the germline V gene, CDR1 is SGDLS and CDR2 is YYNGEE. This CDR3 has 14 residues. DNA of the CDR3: TGTGCCAGCAGCGCACGAGACTCCTTCTATGGCTACACCTTC. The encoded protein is CASSARDSFYGYTF. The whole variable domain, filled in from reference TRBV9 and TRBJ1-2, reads DSGVTQTPKHLITATGQRVTLRCSPRSGDLSVYWYQQSLDQGLQFLIQYYNGEERAKGNILERFSAQQFPDLHSELNLSSLELGDSALYFCASSARDSFYGYTFGSGTRLTVV.

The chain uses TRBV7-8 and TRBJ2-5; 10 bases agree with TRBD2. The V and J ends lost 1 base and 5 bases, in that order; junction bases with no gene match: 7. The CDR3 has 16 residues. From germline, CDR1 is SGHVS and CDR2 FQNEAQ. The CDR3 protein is CASSLGSGGVRETQYF. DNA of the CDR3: TGTGCCAGCAGCTTAGGAAGCGGGGGGGTTCGGGAGACCCAGTACTTC.

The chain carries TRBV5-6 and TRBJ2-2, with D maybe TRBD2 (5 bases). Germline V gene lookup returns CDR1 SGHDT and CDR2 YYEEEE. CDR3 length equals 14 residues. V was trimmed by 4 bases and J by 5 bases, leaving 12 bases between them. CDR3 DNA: TGTGCCAGCAGCAGTGGCGGGTGGACCGGGGAGCTGTTTTTT. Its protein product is CASSSGGWTGELFF.

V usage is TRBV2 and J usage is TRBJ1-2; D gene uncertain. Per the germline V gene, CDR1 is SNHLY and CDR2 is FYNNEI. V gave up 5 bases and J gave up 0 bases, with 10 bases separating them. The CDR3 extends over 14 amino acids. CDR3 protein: CASSRIVANYGYTF. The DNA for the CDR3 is TGTGCCAGCAGTAGGATCGTGGCTAACTATGGCTACACCTTC. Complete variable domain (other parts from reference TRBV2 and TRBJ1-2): EPEVTQTPSHQVTQMGQEVILRCVPISNHLYFYWYRQILGQKVEFLVSFYNNEISEKSEIFDDQFSVERPDGSNFTLKIRSTKLEDSAMYFCASSRIVANYGYTFGSGTRLTVV.